These 3 T cell receptor beta chains came from one sample sequenced in a study of blood T cell repertoires in COVID-19. TCRdb's table, derived via immunoSEQ multiplex PCR, lists solely in-frame clones and lacks some. The table lists about 150,000 clones, roughly 84% of them singletons. The sample consisted of PBMCs or T cells enriched from blood (not recorded which). The receptor source for this set is a woman in her forties or fifties who had recovered from COVID-19.

The chain joins TRBV2 to TRBJ2-7, with 8 bases fitting TRBD1. CDR3 length: 15 amino acids. V lost 5 bases, J lost 6 bases, and 12 bases stayed unmatched. Germline loops: CDR1 SNHLY, CDR2 FYNNEI. Here the CDR3 DNA reads TGTGCCAGCAGTTCAATCGGGACAGGTAGCTCCGAGCAGTACTTC. It encodes CASSSIGTGSSEQYF.

The chain employs TRBV27 and TRBJ2-1, with 8 bases identical to TRBD2. The CDR3 runs to 16 residues. V lost 3 bases and J lost 5; bases outside the gene matches: 9. Germline values: CDR1 MNHEY, CDR2 SMNVEV (reference sequence). The CDR3 nucleotides are TGTGCCAGCAGTTTGAATCGACTAGCGTATAACAATGAGCAGTTCTTC. This encodes CASSLNRLAYNNEQFF.

This clone was observed a handful of times. The rearrangement links TRBV6-5 to TRBJ2-1; 11 bases align to TRBD1. With 11 bases clipped from V and 9 bases from J, the junction kept 6 bases outside the gene matches. The CDR3 contains 12 residues. Germline-derived CDR1 and CDR2 are MNHEY and SVGAGI. The CDR3 protein is CACGQGASEQFF. DNA for the CDR3: TGTGCCTGCGGACAGGGGGCGAGTGAGCAGTTCTTC.